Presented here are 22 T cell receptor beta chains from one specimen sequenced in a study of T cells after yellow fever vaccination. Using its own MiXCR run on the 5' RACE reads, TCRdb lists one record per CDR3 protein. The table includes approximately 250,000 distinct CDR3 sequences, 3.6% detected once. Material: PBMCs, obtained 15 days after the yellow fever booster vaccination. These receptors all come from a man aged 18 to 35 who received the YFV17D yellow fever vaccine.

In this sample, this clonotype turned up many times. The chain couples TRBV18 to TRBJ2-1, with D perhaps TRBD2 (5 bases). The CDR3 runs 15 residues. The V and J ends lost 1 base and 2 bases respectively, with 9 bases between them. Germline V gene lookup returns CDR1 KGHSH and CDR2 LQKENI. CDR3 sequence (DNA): TGTGCCAGCTCACCACAGGGAGCCACCTACAATGAGCAGTTCTTC. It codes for CASSPQGATYNEQFF.

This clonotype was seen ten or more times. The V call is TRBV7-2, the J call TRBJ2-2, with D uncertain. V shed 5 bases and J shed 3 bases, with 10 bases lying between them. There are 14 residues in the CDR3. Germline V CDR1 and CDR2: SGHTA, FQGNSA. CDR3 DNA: TGTGCCAGCAGCCATAGGGTGGACACCGGGGAGCTGTTTTTT. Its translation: CASSHRVDTGELFF.

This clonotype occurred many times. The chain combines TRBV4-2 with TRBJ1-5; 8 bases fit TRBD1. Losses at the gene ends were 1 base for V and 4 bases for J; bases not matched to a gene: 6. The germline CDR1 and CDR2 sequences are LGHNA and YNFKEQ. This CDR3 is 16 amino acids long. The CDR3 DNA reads TGTGCCAGCAGCCAAGTGACGACAGGGGCTAATCAGCCCCAGCATTTT. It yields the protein CASSQVTTGANQPQHF.

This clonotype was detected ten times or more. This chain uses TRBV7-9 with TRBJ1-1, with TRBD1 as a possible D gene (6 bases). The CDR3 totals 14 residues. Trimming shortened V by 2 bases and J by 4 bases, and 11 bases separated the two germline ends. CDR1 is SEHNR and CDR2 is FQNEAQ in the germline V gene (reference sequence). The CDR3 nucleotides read TGTGCCAGCAGCTTAACCGCCAGGGGCACTGAAGCTTTCTTT. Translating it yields CASSLTARGTEAFF.

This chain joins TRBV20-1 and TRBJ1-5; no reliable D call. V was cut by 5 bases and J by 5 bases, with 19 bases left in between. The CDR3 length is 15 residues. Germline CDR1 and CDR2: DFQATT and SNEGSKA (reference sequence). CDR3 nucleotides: TGCAGTGCTCGGTTCGCGAAATTCGCCGATCAGCCCCAGCATTTT. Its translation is CSARFAKFADQPQHF.

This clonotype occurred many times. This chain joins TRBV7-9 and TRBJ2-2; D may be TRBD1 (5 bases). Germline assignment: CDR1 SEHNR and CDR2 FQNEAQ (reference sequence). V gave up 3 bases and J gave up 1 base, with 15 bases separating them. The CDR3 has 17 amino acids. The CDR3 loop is CASSLVGNTGNTGELFF. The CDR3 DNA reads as TGTGCCAGCAGCTTGGTTGGCAATACAGGGAACACCGGGGAGCTGTTTTTT.

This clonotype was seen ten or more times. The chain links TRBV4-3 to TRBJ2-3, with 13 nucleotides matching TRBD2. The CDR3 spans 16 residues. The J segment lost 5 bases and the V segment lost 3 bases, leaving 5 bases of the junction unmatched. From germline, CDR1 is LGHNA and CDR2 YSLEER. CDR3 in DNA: TGCGCCAGCAGCCATAGGACTAGCGGGGGTTTAGATACGCAGTATTTT. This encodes CASSHRTSGGLDTQYF.

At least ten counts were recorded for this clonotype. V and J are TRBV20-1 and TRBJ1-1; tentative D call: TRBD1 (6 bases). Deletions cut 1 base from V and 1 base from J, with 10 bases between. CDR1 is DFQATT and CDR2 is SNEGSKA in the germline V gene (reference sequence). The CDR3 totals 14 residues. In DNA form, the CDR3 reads TGCAGTGCTAGAGGGGACACCGAGAACACTGAAGCTTTCTTT. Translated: CSARGDTENTEAFF.

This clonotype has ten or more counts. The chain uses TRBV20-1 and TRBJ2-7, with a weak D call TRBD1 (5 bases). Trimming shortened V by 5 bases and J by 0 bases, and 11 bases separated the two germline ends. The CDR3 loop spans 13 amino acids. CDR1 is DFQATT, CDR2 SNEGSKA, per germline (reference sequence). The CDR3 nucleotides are TGCAGTGCTGCGGACAAAAGCTCCTACGAGCAGTACGTC. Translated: CSAADKSSYEQYV.

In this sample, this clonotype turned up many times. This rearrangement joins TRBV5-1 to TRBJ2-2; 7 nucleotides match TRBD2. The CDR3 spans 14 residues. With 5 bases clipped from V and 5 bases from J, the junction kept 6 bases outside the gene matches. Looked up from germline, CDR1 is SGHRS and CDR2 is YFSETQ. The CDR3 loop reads CASRGRGDTGELFF. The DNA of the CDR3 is TGCGCCAGCAGAGGGAGGGGCGATACCGGGGAGCTGTTTTTT.

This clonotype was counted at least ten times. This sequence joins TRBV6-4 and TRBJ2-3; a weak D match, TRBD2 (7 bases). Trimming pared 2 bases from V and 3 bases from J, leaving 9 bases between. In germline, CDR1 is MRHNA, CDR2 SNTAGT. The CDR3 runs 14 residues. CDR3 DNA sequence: TGTGCCAGCAGTGACGGGGGGGCGACAGATACGCAGTATTTT. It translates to CASSDGGATDTQYF.

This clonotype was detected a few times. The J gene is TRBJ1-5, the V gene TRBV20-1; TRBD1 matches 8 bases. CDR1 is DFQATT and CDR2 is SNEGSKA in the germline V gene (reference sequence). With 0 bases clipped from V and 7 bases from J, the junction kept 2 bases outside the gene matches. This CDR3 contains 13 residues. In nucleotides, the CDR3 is TGCAGTGCTAGAGAGACAGGGGTCCAGCCCCAGCATTTT. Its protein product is CSARETGVQPQHF.

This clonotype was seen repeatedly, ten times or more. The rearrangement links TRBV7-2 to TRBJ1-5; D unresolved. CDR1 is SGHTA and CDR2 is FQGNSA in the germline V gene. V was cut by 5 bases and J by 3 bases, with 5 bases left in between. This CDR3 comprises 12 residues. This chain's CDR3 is CASSPANQPQHF. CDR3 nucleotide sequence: TGTGCCAGCAGCCCCGCCAATCAGCCCCAGCATTTT.

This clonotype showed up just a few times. CDR3 nucleotide sequence: TGTGCCAGTAGTATATATCACGCTAGCGGGGAGGGTGAGCAGTTCTTC. Protein: CASSIYHASGEGEQFF. V usage is TRBV19 and J usage is TRBJ2-1; 9 bases are a match to TRBD2. V was pared by 2 bases and J by 9 bases, with 11 bases of the junction left unmatched. Looked up from germline, CDR1 is LNHDA and CDR2 is SQIVND (reference sequence). The CDR3 contains 16 residues.

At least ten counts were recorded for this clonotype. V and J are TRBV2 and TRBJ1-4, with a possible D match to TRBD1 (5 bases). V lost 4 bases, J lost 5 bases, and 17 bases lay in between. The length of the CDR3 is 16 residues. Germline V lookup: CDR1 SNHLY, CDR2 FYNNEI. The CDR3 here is CASSAGTGTDNEKLFF. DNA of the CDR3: TGTGCCAGCAGTGCTGGAACCGGGACGGACAATGAAAAACTGTTTTTT.

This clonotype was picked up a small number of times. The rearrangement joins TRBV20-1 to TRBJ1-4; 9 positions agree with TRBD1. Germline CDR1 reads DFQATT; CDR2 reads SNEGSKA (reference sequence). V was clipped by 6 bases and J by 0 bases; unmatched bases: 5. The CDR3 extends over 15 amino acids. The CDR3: CSARDRESTNEKLFF. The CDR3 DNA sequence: TGCAGTGCCCGGGACAGGGAGTCAACTAATGAAAAACTGTTTTTT.

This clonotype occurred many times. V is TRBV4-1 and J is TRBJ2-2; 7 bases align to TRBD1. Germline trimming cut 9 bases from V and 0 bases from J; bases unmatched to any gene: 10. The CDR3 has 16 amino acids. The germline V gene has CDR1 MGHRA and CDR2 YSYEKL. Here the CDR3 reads CASKQGPITNTGELFF. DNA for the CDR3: TGCGCCAGTAAACAGGGGCCTATTACGAACACCGGGGAGCTGTTTTTT.

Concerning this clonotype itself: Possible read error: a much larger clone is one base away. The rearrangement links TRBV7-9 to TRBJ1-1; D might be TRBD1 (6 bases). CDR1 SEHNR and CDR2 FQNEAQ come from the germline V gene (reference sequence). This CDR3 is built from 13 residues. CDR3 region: CTSSITGYTEAFF. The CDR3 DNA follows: TGTACCAGCAGCATCACAGGGTACACTGAAGCTTTCTTT. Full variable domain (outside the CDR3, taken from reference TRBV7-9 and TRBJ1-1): DTGVSQNPRHKITKRGQNVTFRCDPISEHNRLYWYRQTLGQGPEFLTYFQNEAQLEKSRLLSDRFSAERPKGSFSTLEIQRTEQGDSAMYLCTSSITGYTEAFFGQGTRLTVV.

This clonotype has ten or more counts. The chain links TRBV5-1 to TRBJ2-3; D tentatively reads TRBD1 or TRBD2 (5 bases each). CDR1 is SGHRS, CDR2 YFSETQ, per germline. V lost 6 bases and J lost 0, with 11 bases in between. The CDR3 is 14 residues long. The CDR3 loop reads CASTPGRSTDTQYF. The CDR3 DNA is TGCGCCAGCACCCCGGGACGGAGCACAGATACGCAGTATTTT. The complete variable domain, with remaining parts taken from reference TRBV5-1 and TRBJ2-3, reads KAGVTQTPRYLIKTRGQQVTLSCSPISGHRSVSWYQQTPGQGLQFLFEYFSETQRNKGNFPGRFSGRQFSNSRSEMNVSTLELGDSALYLCASTPGRSTDTQYFGPGTRLTVL.

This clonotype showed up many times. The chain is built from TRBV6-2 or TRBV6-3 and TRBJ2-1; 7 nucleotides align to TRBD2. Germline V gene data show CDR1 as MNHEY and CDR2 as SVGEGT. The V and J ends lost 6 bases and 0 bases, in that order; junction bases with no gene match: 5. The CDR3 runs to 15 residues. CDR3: CASSNGGSSYNEQFF. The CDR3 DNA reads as TGTGCCAGCAGCAACGGGGGGAGCTCCTACAATGAGCAGTTCTTC.

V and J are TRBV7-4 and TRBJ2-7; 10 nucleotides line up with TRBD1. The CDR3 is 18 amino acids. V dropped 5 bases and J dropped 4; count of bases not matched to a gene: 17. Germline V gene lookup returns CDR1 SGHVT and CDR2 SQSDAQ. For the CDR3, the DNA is TGTGCCAGCAGCCCCCCCGGACAGGGGGAAGAAATCGTTTACGAGCAGTACGTC. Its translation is CASSPPGQGEEIVYEQYV.

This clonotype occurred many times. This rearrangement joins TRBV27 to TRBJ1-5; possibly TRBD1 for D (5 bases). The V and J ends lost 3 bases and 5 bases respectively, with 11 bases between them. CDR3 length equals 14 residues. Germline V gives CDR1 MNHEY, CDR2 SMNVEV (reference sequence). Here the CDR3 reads CASSFGARDQPQHF. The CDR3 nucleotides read TGTGCCAGCAGTTTCGGGGCGAGGGATCAGCCCCAGCATTTT.